Listed below are T cell receptor beta chains from one sample, sequenced in a study of OX40 agonist ivuxolimab in advanced cancers. Method: immunoSEQ multiplex PCR; TCRdb's copy keeps in-frame clones and lacks some. The sample shows over 70,000 clones, around four fifths of them seen only once. The source was CD4+ or CD8+ T cells sorted from blood, collected in a trial of the OX40 agonist ivuxolimab. The receptors come from an adult with an advanced solid tumor such as melanoma, head and neck, liver or kidney cancer. Each CDR3 is given with its conserved first and last residue. A D gene is named only where the DNA matches it firmly. Some rows have no size entry. The others give once, few or many, or a class for an expanded clone.

J: TRBJ2-7
size: .
V: TRBV18
D: .
DNA: TGTGCCAGCTCACAGGCCGGGGGCCACGAGCAGTACTTC
CDR3: CASSQAGGHEQYF

J: TRBJ1-2
size: .
V: TRBV5-5
D: TRBD1
DNA: TGTGCCAGCAGCTTGAGGGGACAGGGGAGCTATGGCTACACCTTC
CDR3: CASSLRGQGSYGYTF

J: TRBJ2-7
size: .
V: TRBV28
D: TRBD1
DNA: TGTGCCAGCACCCGGGGACAGGGAGCTAGAGAGCAGTACTTC
CDR3: CASTRGQGAREQYF

J: TRBJ2-7
size: .
V: TRBV2
D: TRBD2
DNA: TGTGCCAGCAGTCCGGGACTAGCGGGGAATGAGCAGTACTTC
CDR3: CASSPGLAGNEQYF

J: TRBJ1-5
size: .
V: TRBV28
D: .
DNA: TGTGCCAGCAGTTTTGCAGGGAACAATCAGCCCCAGCATTTT
CDR3: CASSFAGNNQPQHF

J: TRBJ1-3
size: .
V: TRBV28
D: TRBD1
DNA: TGTGCCAGCACCACACCGGGACAGGGTTCCGGAAACACCATATATTTT
CDR3: CASTTPGQGSGNTIYF

J: TRBJ1-2
size: .
V: TRBV13
D: .
DNA: TGTGCCAGCAGCTTAGGGTACCTTGGGAAAAACTTC
CDR3: CASSLGYLGKNF

J: TRBJ1-2
size: .
V: TRBV7-2
D: .
DNA: TGTGCCAGCAGTTCCCGGCAGGACGTTAACTATGGCTACACCTTC
CDR3: CASSSRQDVNYGYTF

J: TRBJ1-2
size: .
V: TRBV6-1
D: TRBD1
DNA: TGTGCCAGCTCGAGGTCAGGGGGCTATGGCTACACCTTC
CDR3: CASSRSGGYGYTF

J: TRBJ1-1
size: .
V: TRBV9
D: .
DNA: TGTGCCAGCAGCGTAGTGGCTTTGACTGAAGCTTTCTTT
CDR3: CASSVVALTEAFF

J: TRBJ1-1
size: .
V: TRBV16
D: TRBD1
DNA: TGTGCCAGCAGCCAGAGGACAGGGTACACTGAAGCTTTCTTT
CDR3: CASSQRTGYTEAFF

J: TRBJ1-3
size: .
V: TRBV5-6
D: .
DNA: TGTGCCAGCAGCTTCGGGGGAAACACCATATATTTT
CDR3: CASSFGGNTIYF

J: TRBJ1-2
size: few
V: TRBV7-2
D: .
DNA: TGTGCCAGCAGCTTAGTAGTGACAGCGGTTAACTATGGCTACACCTTC
CDR3: CASSLVVTAVNYGYTF

J: TRBJ1-6
size: .
V: TRBV18
D: .
DNA: TGTGCCAGCTCACCAGTGGGGAGTTATAATTCACCCCTCCACTTT
CDR3: CASSPVGSYNSPLHF

J: TRBJ1-2
size: .
V: TRBV5-1
D: TRBD1
DNA: TGCGCCAGCGGAACAGGGGACTATGGCTACACCTTC
CDR3: CASGTGDYGYTF

J: TRBJ1-2
size: .
V: TRBV7-9
D: TRBD1
DNA: TGTGCCAGCAGTCAAACAGGGGCCTATGGCTACACCTTC
CDR3: CASSQTGAYGYTF

J: TRBJ2-7
size: once
V: TRBV5-1
D: TRBD1
DNA: TGCGCCAGCAGCTTATCCTCCGGGACAGTTTCCTACGAGCAGTACTTC
CDR3: CASSLSSGTVSYEQYF

J: TRBJ1-1
size: once
V: TRBV7-9
D: TRBD1
DNA: TGTGCCAGCAGCCAGACAGGGCGCATGGAGACTGAAGCTTTCTTT
CDR3: CASSQTGRMETEAFF

J: TRBJ2-1
size: .
V: TRBV7-9
D: .
DNA: TGTGCCAGCAGCCCTCCGGGCCCCAGGGCCGCCAATGAGCAGTTCTTC
CDR3: CASSPPGPRAANEQFF

J: TRBJ2-7
size: .
V: TRBV15
D: TRBD1
DNA: TGTGCCACCGATCCCCGGGACAGGGCATGGGAGCAGTACTTC
CDR3: CATDPRDRAWEQYF

J: TRBJ2-5
size: .
V: TRBV29-1
D: .
DNA: TGCAGCGTTGGGGGAGGGGGAGAGACCCAGTACTTC
CDR3: CSVGGGGETQYF

J: TRBJ2-7
size: once
V: TRBV5-1
D: .
DNA: TGCGCCAGCAGCTTGGGATCGTCTGTGTACGAGCAGTACTTC
CDR3: CASSLGSSVYEQYF

J: TRBJ2-3
size: .
V: TRBV11-2
D: TRBD2
DNA: TGTGCCAGCAGCATGGGACTACCCACAGATACGCAGTATTTT
CDR3: CASSMGLPTDTQYF

J: TRBJ2-2
size: few
V: TRBV14
D: TRBD1
DNA: TGTGCCAGCAGGGGGACAGGGCCCACCGGGGAGCTGTTTTTT
CDR3: CASRGTGPTGELFF

J: TRBJ1-4
size: .
V: TRBV6-6
D: TRBD1
DNA: TGTGCCAGCAGTTACGGGACAGGTGAAAAACTGTTTTTT
CDR3: CASSYGTGEKLFF

J: TRBJ1-4
size: .
V: TRBV7-2
D: .
DNA: TGTGCCAGCAGCGAAAGGCAGTTTGAAAAACTGTTTTTT
CDR3: CASSERQFEKLFF

J: TRBJ2-3
size: .
V: TRBV5-5
D: TRBD1
DNA: TGTGCCAGCAGCTCCCTAGACAGGGGAGGTGGAGATACGCAGTATTTT
CDR3: CASSSLDRGGGDTQYF

J: TRBJ1-3
size: .
V: TRBV7-2
D: .
DNA: TGTGCCAGCAGCTTAATGGCCCAACAACCATCTGGAAACACCATATATTTT
CDR3: CASSLMAQQPSGNTIYF

J: TRBJ1-4
size: .
V: TRBV19
D: TRBD1
DNA: TGTGCCAGTAGGGTCCGACAGGGGAGGACTAATGAAAAACTGTTTTTT
CDR3: CASRVRQGRTNEKLFF

J: TRBJ2-1
size: .
V: TRBV6-5
D: TRBD1
DNA: TGTGCCAGCAGACGACAGGGGTGGGGGTCGAATGAGCAGTTCTTC
CDR3: CASRRQGWGSNEQFF

J: TRBJ1-1
size: .
V: TRBV6-1
D: .
DNA: TGTGCCAGCAGTGAAGGCGGCGGGTACACTGAAGCTTTCTTT
CDR3: CASSEGGGYTEAFF

J: TRBJ1-5
size: .
V: TRBV7-2
D: TRBD1
DNA: TGTGCCAGCAGCTTCGACAGGGGGCACAATCAGCCCCAGCATTTT
CDR3: CASSFDRGHNQPQHF

J: TRBJ2-2
size: once
V: TRBV11-3
D: .
DNA: TGTGCCAGCAGCTTCGGGGCGAACACCGGGGAGCTGTTTTTT
CDR3: CASSFGANTGELFF

J: TRBJ2-3
size: few
V: TRBV5-5
D: .
DNA: TGTGCCAGCAGCCGGGACTCCGGGGCAGATACGCAGTATTTT
CDR3: CASSRDSGADTQYF

J: TRBJ1-5
size: .
V: TRBV11-2
D: .
DNA: TGTGCCAGCAGCGAAGACCCGACGGCCTATAGCAATCAGCCCCAGCATTTT
CDR3: CASSEDPTAYSNQPQHF

J: TRBJ1-2
size: .
V: TRBV28
D: .
DNA: TGTGCCAGCAGTGCGGGAGCTAACTATGGCTACACCTTC
CDR3: CASSAGANYGYTF

J: TRBJ1-1
size: .
V: TRBV6-1
D: .
DNA: TGTGCCAGCAGTGCGCGGGGGCACACTGAAGCTTTCTTT
CDR3: CASSARGHTEAFF

J: TRBJ2-7
size: .
V: TRBV27
D: TRBD1
DNA: TGTGCCAGCAGTACCTACCCCGGGACAGGGGCCTACGAGCAGTACTTC
CDR3: CASSTYPGTGAYEQYF

J: TRBJ2-1
size: .
V: TRBV27
D: TRBD1
DNA: TGTGCCAGCAGCCCGGGGACAGGGGTCCTCTCCTACAATGAGCAGTTCTTC
CDR3: CASSPGTGVLSYNEQFF

J: TRBJ2-2
size: .
V: TRBV6-5
D: .
DNA: TGTGCCAGCAGTTACGGGGGACGCACCGGGGAGCTGTTTTTT
CDR3: CASSYGGRTGELFF